This T cell receptor (beta chain) was sequenced for a study of shared clonotypes between healthy human individuals. General study findings and limits: Memory subsets generally showed lower estimated richness than naive subsets.

Selected positively for CCR7 and CD45RO-negative, naive CD8 cells excluded terminally differentiated effector memory CD45RA+ cells. Regarding this clone: Its antigen is unknown.

CDR1 is SGHVS and CDR2 is FNYEAQ in the germline V gene. CDR3 length equals 17 residues. Unmatched junction bases numbered 10, after V lost 1 base and J lost 5 bases. Libraries were prepared by immunoSEQ multiplex PCR; TCRdb keeps only in-frame clonotypes and omits some of them. This sample has around 2.1 million clones, with just over 90% found just once. Material for sequencing was naive CD8+ T cells from PBMCs. This TCR derives from a young man in good health. Some clones in this sample may be carry-over from other donors' samples. The chain links TRBV7-6 to TRBJ2-7; TRBD2 agrees at 11 bases. CDR3 sequence (DNA): TGTGCCAGCAGCTTAGGGCCTTCTAGCGGGAGGACAGACGAGCAGTACTTC. Protein product: CASSLGPSSGRTDEQYF.